A single sample is the source of the 6 T cell receptor beta chains below, sequenced in a study of T cell clones after liver transplantation. Here immunoSEQ multiplex PCR was the method, and the copy in TCRdb shows in-frame clones only, minus some. The sample lists 98,000 or so clones, 82% occurring once. Sequences were derived from CD4+ T cells from blood, sampled before liver transplant. These receptors all stem from a human donor who received a liver transplant.

This clone was picked up one time. This sequence joins TRBV4-2 and TRBJ1-1, with D maybe TRBD1 (5 bases). The V end lost 4 bases, the J end lost 5 bases, and 26 bases lay between the germline ends. The CDR3 extends over 18 amino acids. The germline V gene has CDR1 LGHNA and CDR2 YNFKEQ. This chain's CDR3 is CASSLVSGTGGIGTEAFF. Written as DNA, the CDR3 is TGTGCCAGCAGCCTTGTTTCCGGGACGGGCGGAATTGGTACTGAAGCTTTCTTT.

This clone was observed once. V is TRBV27 and J is TRBJ1-5; D is unclear. The V end lost 0 bases, the J end lost 2 bases, and 11 bases lay between the germline ends. Looked up from germline, CDR1 is MNHEY and CDR2 is SMNVEV (reference sequence). This CDR3 contains 16 residues. In DNA form, the CDR3 reads TGTGCCAGCAGTTTATCGAAGGGTTTTGGCAATCAGCCCCAGCATTTT. Translation gives CASSLSKGFGNQPQHF.

The chain links TRBV21-1 to TRBJ2-7; the D segment call TRBD2 is taken from the table without a DNA check. TRBV21-1 corresponds to a pseudogene. The CDR3 is 19 amino acids. CDR3 nucleotide sequence: TGTGCCAGCAGCAAAGGCCGACTAGCGGGAGGGGGTGGTCTACACGAGCAGTACTTC. The encoded protein is CASSKGRLAGGGGLHEQYF.

The gene calls are TRBV6-5 and TRBJ2-7; TRBD1 aligns across 7 bases. Trimming at V came to 7 bases and at J to 0 bases, leaving 6 bases not matched to a gene. CDR3 length equals 14 residues. Germline CDR1 is MNHEY and CDR2 is SVGAGI. The CDR3 is CASKRDSGSYEQYF. CDR3 nucleotides: TGTGCCAGCAAACGGGACAGTGGCTCCTACGAGCAGTACTTC.

The gene calls are TRBV6-1 and TRBJ2-1; 8 positions match TRBD2. This CDR3 comprises 15 residues. Germline-derived CDR1 and CDR2 are MNHNS and SASEGT. V lost 6 bases and J lost 5; bases outside the gene matches: 9. DNA for the CDR3: TGTGCCAGCAGGCCGGGACTAGGTTTTAACAATGAGCAGTTCTTC. As protein: CASRPGLGFNNEQFF.

The J gene is TRBJ2-3, the V gene TRBV4-3; D may be TRBD1 or TRBD2 (6 bases each). The V end lost 0 bases, the J end lost 4 bases, and 14 bases lay between the germline ends. The CDR3 runs to 16 residues. Germline-derived CDR1 and CDR2 are LGHNA and YSLEER. The CDR3 sequence is CASSQERGWEADTQYF. Here the CDR3 DNA reads TGCGCCAGCAGCCAAGAGAGGGGGTGGGAGGCAGATACGCAGTATTTT.